This passage covers 22 T cell receptor beta chains from one sample sequenced in a study of cytomegalovirus exposure and HLA in healthy donors. Primers included in the PCR were 60 Vbeta and 13 Jbeta primers. The assay was immunoSEQ multiplex PCR, and TCRdb's table has in-frame clones only and misses some. The sample consists of around 150,000 clones, more than 75% of them appearing once. Material for sequencing was PBMCs. The receptors were gathered from a girl aged 10 to 17 in good health and CMV-seropositive.

The V and J genes are TRBV19 and TRBJ2-3, with 8 bases lining up with TRBD1. Germline values: CDR1 LNHDA, CDR2 SQIVND (reference sequence). The V segment lost 4 bases and the J segment 5 bases; nucleotides outside the gene matches: 2. This CDR3 region has 13 residues. The CDR3 spells CASSRDRGDTQYF. CDR3 coding DNA: TGTGCCAGTAGTAGAGACAGGGGAGATACGCAGTATTTT.

The chain joins TRBV4-3 to TRBJ1-1; 7 nucleotides match TRBD1. V gave up 3 bases and J gave up 0 bases; unmatched junction bases: 4. Germline V CDR1 and CDR2: LGHNA, YSLEER. The CDR3 contains 15 residues. The CDR3: CASSQVQGLNTEAFF. In nucleotides, the CDR3 is TGCGCCAGCAGCCAGGTACAGGGGTTGAACACTGAAGCTTTCTTT.

This chain joins TRBV27 and TRBJ1-1, with TRBD1 as a possible D gene (5 bases). The CDR3 length is 15 residues. V was clipped by 4 bases and J by 0 bases, with 12 bases between them. Germline V gives CDR1 MNHEY, CDR2 SMNVEV (reference sequence). The DNA of the CDR3 is TGTGCCAGCAGTTCCGTCTCCAGGGTGAACACTGAAGCTTTCTTT. Residues: CASSSVSRVNTEAFF.

The gene calls are TRBV6-5 and TRBJ2-7, with 8 bases lining up with TRBD1. V lost 5 bases and J lost 3; bases outside the gene matches: 9. This CDR3 has 15 amino acids. Germline CDR1 is MNHEY and CDR2 is SVGAGI. CDR3 amino acids: CASSTTGANNYEQYF. CDR3 sequence (DNA): TGTGCCAGCAGTACGACAGGGGCGAACAACTACGAGCAGTACTTC.

This sequence joins TRBV2 and TRBJ2-6; D is possibly TRBD2 (6 bases). CDR1 and CDR2 (germline): SNHLY, FYNNEI. V was trimmed by 9 bases and J by 1 base, leaving 7 bases between them. This CDR3 contains 13 residues. The CDR3 bases are TGTGCCAGTCGGGAGTCTGGGGCCAACGTCCTGACTTTC. This codes for CASRESGANVLTF.

This chain links TRBV28 with TRBJ1-5; 9 nucleotides agree with TRBD1. The CDR3 runs to 16 residues. Looked up from germline, CDR1 is MDHEN and CDR2 is SYDVKM. V lost 5 bases, J lost 7 bases, and 12 bases stayed unmatched. The CDR3 DNA follows: TGTGCCAGCAGTCCCGCGACCGGGACAGGGAAGCAGCCCCAGCATTTT. Protein product: CASSPATGTGKQPQHF.

The rearrangement links TRBV10-3 to TRBJ1-1; 8 bases line up with TRBD1. Losses at the gene ends were 3 bases for V and 2 bases for J; bases not matched to a gene: 8. In germline, CDR1 is ENHRY, CDR2 SYGVKD. There are 16 residues in the CDR3. As DNA, the CDR3 is TGTGCCATCAGTGAAATTGGACAGGGCATAAACACTGAAGCTTTCTTT. Translating gives CAISEIGQGINTEAFF.

The CDR3 spells CASSFYQGYTEAFF. CDR3 bases: TGTGCCAGCAGTTTCTATCAGGGGTACACTGAAGCTTTCTTT. V and J are TRBV28 and TRBJ1-1; perhaps TRBD1 as D (6 bases). The CDR3 loop spans 14 amino acids. The germline V and J ends were trimmed by 3 bases and 3 bases, with 11 bases remaining between them. The V gene's germline CDR1 is MDHEN and CDR2 SYDVKM. Drawing the rest from reference TRBV28 and TRBJ1-1, the complete variable domain is DVKVTQSSRYLVKRTGEKVFLECVQDMDHENMFWYRQDPGLGLRLIYFSYDVKMKEKGDIPEGYSVSREKKERFSLILESASTNQTSMYLCASSFYQGYTEAFFGQGTRLTVV.

The chain joins TRBV5-4 to TRBJ1-1; D is unclear. The germline V and J ends were trimmed by 0 bases and 4 bases, with 16 bases remaining between them. Germline CDR1 and CDR2: SGHNT and YYREEE (reference sequence). The CDR3 runs to 16 residues. In DNA, the CDR3 is TGTGCCAGCAGCTTGGCAGCCTCCGGCCGGGTCACTGAAGCTTTCTTT. Its protein product is CASSLAASGRVTEAFF.

The genes are TRBV7-2 and TRBJ1-1, with D hard to call. Germline V gene sequence: CDR1 SGHTA, CDR2 FQGNSA. V lost 6 bases and J lost 0, with 11 bases in between. This CDR3 has 14 amino acids. Written as DNA, the CDR3 is TGTGCCAGCAGTTCAATGCGTCTGAACACTGAAGCTTTCTTT. It yields the protein CASSSMRLNTEAFF.

The chain uses TRBV7-6 and TRBJ2-2; possibly TRBD2 for D (5 bases). This CDR3 comprises 15 residues. V shed 5 bases and J shed 6 bases, with 16 bases lying between them. The germline gives CDR1 SGHVS, CDR2 FNYEAQ. This chain's CDR3 is CASSPRRGNAGELFF. The CDR3 DNA is TGTGCCAGCAGCCCACGCCGGGGTAACGCCGGGGAGCTGTTTTTT.

The CDR3 region has the DNA TGTGCCAGTAGCGCAGGGTTTGCTGGGGCCAACGTCCTGACTTTC. Its translation: CASSAGFAGANVLTF. The V call is TRBV19, the J call TRBJ2-6; possible D gene TRBD1, 5 bases. Trimming pared 6 bases from V and 2 bases from J, leaving 11 bases between. The CDR3 sequence is 15 residues long. CDR1 is LNHDA, CDR2 SQIVND, per germline (reference sequence).

The chain carries TRBV10-2 and TRBJ1-1; 7 bases fit TRBD1. V was pared by 8 bases and J by 4 bases, with 10 bases of the junction left unmatched. The CDR3 contains 14 residues. Germline V gives CDR1 WSHSY, CDR2 SAAADI. CDR3 coding DNA: TGCGCCAGCTACGACAGGGTTTCATTCACTGAAGCTTTCTTT. It specifies CASYDRVSFTEAFF.

The chain carries TRBV12-2 and TRBJ2-2; the table's D call of TRBD1 was not tested on the DNA. TRBV12-2 counts as a pseudogene. CDR3 length equals 13 residues. CDR3 loop: CASRFQNTGELFF. DNA of the CDR3: TGTGCAAGTCGCTTCCAGAACACCGGGGAGCTGTTTTTT.

V gene TRBV18 combines with J gene TRBJ2-1; 7 bases align to TRBD2. Per the germline V gene, CDR1 is KGHSH and CDR2 is LQKENI. V was clipped by 2 bases and J by 2 bases; unmatched bases: 6. The CDR3 has 16 residues. The CDR3 is CASSPLGAGAYNEQFF. The CDR3 DNA reads as TGTGCCAGCTCACCATTGGGCGCGGGGGCCTACAATGAGCAGTTCTTC.

Only a few counts were recorded for this clone. The V gene is TRBV28, the J gene TRBJ2-7; perhaps TRBD2 as D (6 bases). CDR3 length equals 14 residues. V was clipped by 6 bases and J by 2 bases, with 14 bases between them. Germline CDR1 and CDR2: MDHEN and SYDVKM. The CDR3 nucleotides are TGTGCCAGCAGAGCTCGAGCGGGTCCCTACGAGCAGTACTTC. Its protein is CASRARAGPYEQYF.

This clone appeared a single time. The chain recombines TRBV4-3 with TRBJ2-3, with 7 bases identical to TRBD2. With V trimmed by 0 bases and J by 4 bases, 7 bases remained unmatched. The CDR3 extends over 16 amino acids. The germline V gene has CDR1 LGHNA and CDR2 YSLEER. The CDR3 DNA follows: TGCGCCAGCAGCCAAGACGGGGAGGCGGGGGCAGATACGCAGTATTTT. It codes for CASSQDGEAGADTQYF.

The rearrangement links TRBV9 to TRBJ1-1; a weak D match, TRBD1 (6 bases). Per the germline V gene, CDR1 is SGDLS and CDR2 is YYNGEE. The CDR3 contains 16 residues. Trimming pared 1 base from V and 1 base from J, leaving 14 bases between. CDR3 sequence reads: CASSVTLEDRNTEAFF. CDR3 bases: TGTGCCAGCAGCGTAACCCTTGAGGACAGGAACACTGAAGCTTTCTTT. Drawing the rest from reference TRBV9 and TRBJ1-1, the complete variable domain is DSGVTQTPKHLITATGQRVTLRCSPRSGDLSVYWYQQSLDQGLQFLIQYYNGEERAKGNILERFSAQQFPDLHSELNLSSLELGDSALYFCASSVTLEDRNTEAFFGQGTRLTVV.

The chain has TRBV18 and TRBJ1-1, with D tentatively TRBD1 (5 bases). V lost 3 bases to trimming and J lost 1 base, with 15 bases between them. The CDR3 extends over 16 amino acids. CDR1 is KGHSH, CDR2 LQKENI, per germline. CDR3 sequence (DNA): TGTGCCAGCTCACCCGACGGAGGGGCTAGGAACACTGAAGCTTTCTTT. It encodes CASSPDGGARNTEAFF.

The chain couples TRBV5-8 to TRBJ1-5; D gene ambiguous. The CDR3 consists of 17 residues. Looked up from germline, CDR1 is SGHTS and CDR2 is YDEGEE. Trimming stripped 4 bases from V and 2 bases from J, with 19 bases between. CDR3 sequence (DNA): TGTGCCAGCAGCCCCCTAGGCTTAGTCAAGGGCAATCAGCCCCAGCATTTT. Amino acid sequence: CASSPLGLVKGNQPQHF.

This rearrangement joins TRBV6-5 to TRBJ2-2; 7 bases are shared with TRBD2. J lost 1 base, V lost 0 bases, and 2 bases had no gene match. Germline-derived CDR1 and CDR2 are MNHEY and SVGAGI. The CDR3 runs to 16 residues. The CDR3 coding sequence is TGTGCCAGCAGTTACTCTGGCGGGGGGAACACCGGGGAGCTGTTTTTT. This translates into CASSYSGGGNTGELFF.

The chain has TRBV5-1 and TRBJ1-1; tentative D call: TRBD1 (5 bases). This CDR3 region has 12 residues. CDR1 is SGHRS, CDR2 YFSETQ, per germline. Trimming removed 0 bases at V and 7 bases at J, with 7 bases between. CDR3 bases: TGCGCCAGCAGCTTGGAGGGACTTGAAGCTTTCTTT. Translation gives CASSLEGLEAFF.